This T cell receptor (beta chain) came from a study of blood T cell repertoires in COVID-19. Whole-study context: COVID-19 samples, acute and convalescent, were from the United States, Italy and Spain. Nucleic acid was either cDNA or gDNA, and it came from T cells, B-cell-depleted T cells, or PBMCs.

The CDR3 has 17 amino acids. CDR1 SGHVS and CDR2 FQNEAQ come from the germline V gene. V was pared by 5 bases and J by 1 base, with 18 bases between. In the authors' methods: Estimates of nucleated cell counts were drawn from the amplification of reference gene primers. Libraries were prepared by immunoSEQ multiplex PCR; TCRdb keeps only in-frame clonotypes and omits some of them. The V and J calls and clone size were taken over from that table, and D and trimming were inferred from the DNA. The sample records under 300,000 clones, around 81% being singletons. The chain uses TRBV7-8 and TRBJ1-3; D remains unclear. Sequenced sample: peripheral blood. This TCR was recovered from a woman aged 60-70 years with active or convalescent COVID-19. The chain's CDR3 is CASSLGTAGASGNTIYF. CDR3 nucleotide sequence: TGTGCCAGCAGCCTTGGAACGGCAGGTGCTTCTGGAAACACCATATATTTT.